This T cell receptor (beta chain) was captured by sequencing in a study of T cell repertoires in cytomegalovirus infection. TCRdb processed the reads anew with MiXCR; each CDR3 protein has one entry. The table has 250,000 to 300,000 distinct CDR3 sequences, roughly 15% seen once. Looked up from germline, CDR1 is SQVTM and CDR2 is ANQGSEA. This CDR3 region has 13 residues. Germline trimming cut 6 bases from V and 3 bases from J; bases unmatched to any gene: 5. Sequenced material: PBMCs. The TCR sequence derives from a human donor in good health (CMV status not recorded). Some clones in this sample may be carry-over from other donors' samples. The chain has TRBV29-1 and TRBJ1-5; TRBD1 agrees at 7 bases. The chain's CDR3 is CSVKTGINQPQHF. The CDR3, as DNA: TGCAGCGTCAAGACAGGGATCAATCAGCCCCAGCATTTT.